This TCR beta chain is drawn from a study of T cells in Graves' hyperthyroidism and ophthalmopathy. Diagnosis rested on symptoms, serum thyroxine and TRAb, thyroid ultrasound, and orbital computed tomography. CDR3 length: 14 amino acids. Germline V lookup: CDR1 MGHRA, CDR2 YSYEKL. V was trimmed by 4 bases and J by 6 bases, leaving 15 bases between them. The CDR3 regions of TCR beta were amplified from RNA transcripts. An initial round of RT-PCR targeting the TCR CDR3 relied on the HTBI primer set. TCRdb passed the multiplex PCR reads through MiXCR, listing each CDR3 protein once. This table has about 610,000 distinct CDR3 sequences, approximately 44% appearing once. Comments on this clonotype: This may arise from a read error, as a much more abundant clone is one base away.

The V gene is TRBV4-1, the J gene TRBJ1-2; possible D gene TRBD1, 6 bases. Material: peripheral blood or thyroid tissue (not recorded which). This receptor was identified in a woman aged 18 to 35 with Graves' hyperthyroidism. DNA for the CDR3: TGCGCCAGCAGCCCAGATAGGGGGGCGCATGGCTACACCTTC. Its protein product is CASSPDRGAHGYTF.